This TCR beta chain is from a study of control samples from healthy donors and cancer patients. Germline assignment: CDR1 SGHRS and CDR2 YFSETQ. Deletions cut 3 bases from V and 2 bases from J, with 9 bases between. CDR3 length: 13 residues. This table comes from immunoSEQ multiplex PCR, and its TCRdb copy is limited to in-frame clones, with some not included. The data contain approximately 110,000 clones, approximately 90% of them singletons. Material for sequencing was blood. The TCR comes from a woman between 18 and 30 years old in good health. The chain uses TRBV5-1 and TRBJ2-7, with D possibly being TRBD1 (6 bases). The chain's CDR3 is CASSSDRPYEQYF. CDR3 DNA sequence: TGCGCCAGCAGCTCGGACAGACCCTACGAGCAGTACTTC.